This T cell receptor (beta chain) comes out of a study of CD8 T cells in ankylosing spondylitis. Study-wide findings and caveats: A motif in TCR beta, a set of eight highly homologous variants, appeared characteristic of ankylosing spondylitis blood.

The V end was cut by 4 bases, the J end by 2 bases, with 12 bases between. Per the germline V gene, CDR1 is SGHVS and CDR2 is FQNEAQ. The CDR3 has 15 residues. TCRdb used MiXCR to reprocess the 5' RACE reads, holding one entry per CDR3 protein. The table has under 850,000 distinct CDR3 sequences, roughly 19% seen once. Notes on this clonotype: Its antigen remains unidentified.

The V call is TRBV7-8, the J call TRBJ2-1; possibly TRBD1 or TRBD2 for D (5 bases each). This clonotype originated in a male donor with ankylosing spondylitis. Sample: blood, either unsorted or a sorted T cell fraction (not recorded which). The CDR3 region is CASSSRDRAYNEQFF. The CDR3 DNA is TGTGCCAGCAGCTCCCGGGACCGAGCCTACAATGAGCAGTTCTTC.